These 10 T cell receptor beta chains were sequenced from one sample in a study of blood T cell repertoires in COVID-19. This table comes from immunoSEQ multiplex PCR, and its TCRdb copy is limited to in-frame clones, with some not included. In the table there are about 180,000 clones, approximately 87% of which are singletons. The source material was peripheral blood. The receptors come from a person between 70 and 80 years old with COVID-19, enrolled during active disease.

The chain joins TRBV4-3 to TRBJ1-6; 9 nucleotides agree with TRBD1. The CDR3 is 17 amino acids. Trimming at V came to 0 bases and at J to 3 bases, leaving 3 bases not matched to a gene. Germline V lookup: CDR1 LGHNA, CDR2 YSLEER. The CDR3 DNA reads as TGCGCCAGCAGCCAAGACCCGGACAGGGGCTATAATTCACCCCTCCACTTT. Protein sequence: CASSQDPDRGYNSPLHF.

The CDR3 loop reads CASSFRLAGGASTDTQYF. The CDR3 DNA is TGTGCCAGCAGCTTCCGACTAGCGGGGGGCGCTAGCACAGATACGCAGTATTTT. The chain recombines TRBV7-2 with TRBJ2-3; 13 nucleotides agree with TRBD2. This CDR3 has 18 residues. The V gene end was trimmed by 3 bases and the J gene end by 0 bases; junction bases not matched to a gene: 6. The V gene's germline CDR1 is SGHTA and CDR2 FQGNSA. The full variable domain, completed using reference TRBV7-2 and TRBJ2-3, is GAGVSQSPSNKVTEKGKDVELRCDPISGHTALYWYRQSLGQGLEFLIYFQGNSAPDKSGLPSDRFSAERTGGSVSTLTIQRTQQEDSAVYLCASSFRLAGGASTDTQYFGPGTRLTVL.

DNA for the CDR3: TGTGCCAGCAGCTTCGTTGGAGGCATACCTGGCGAGCAGTACTTC. This encodes CASSFVGGIPGEQYF. The V gene is TRBV7-9, the J gene TRBJ2-7; D is possibly TRBD2 (5 bases). The CDR3 extends over 15 amino acids. Per the germline V gene, CDR1 is SEHNR and CDR2 is FQNEAQ (reference sequence). Trimming removed 3 bases at V and 6 bases at J, with 18 bases between.

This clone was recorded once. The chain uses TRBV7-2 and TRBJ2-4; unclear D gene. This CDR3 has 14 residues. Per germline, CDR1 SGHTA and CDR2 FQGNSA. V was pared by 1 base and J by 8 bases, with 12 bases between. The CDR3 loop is CASSLDPNADIQYF. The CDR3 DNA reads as TGTGCCAGCAGCTTAGACCCTAATGCCGACATTCAGTACTTC.

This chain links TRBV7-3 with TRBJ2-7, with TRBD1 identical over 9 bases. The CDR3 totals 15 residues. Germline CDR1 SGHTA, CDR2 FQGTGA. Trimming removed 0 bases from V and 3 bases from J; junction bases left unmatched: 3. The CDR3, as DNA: TGTGCCAGCAGCTTAACCGGGACAGGGATCTACGAGCAGTACTTC. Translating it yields CASSLTGTGIYEQYF.

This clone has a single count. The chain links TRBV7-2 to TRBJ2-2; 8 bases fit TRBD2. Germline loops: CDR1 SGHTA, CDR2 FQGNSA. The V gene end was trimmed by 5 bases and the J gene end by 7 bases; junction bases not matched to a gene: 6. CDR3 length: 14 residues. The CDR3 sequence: CASSGSGKVGELFF. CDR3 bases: TGTGCCAGCAGCGGTAGCGGGAAGGTCGGGGAGCTGTTTTTT.

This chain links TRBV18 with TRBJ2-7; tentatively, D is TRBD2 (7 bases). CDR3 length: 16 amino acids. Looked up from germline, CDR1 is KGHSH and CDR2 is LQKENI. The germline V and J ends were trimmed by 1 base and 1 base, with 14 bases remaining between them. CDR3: CASSPLSGGPSYEQYF. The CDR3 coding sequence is TGTGCCAGCTCACCACTCTCGGGGGGCCCTTCCTACGAGCAGTACTTC.

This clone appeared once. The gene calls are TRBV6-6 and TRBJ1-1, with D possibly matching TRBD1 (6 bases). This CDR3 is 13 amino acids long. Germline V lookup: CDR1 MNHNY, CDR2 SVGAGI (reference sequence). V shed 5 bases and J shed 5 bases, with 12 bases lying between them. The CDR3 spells CASSIQGRTEAFF. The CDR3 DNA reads TGTGCCAGCAGTATACAGGGTCGGACTGAAGCTTTCTTT.

The CDR3 DNA sequence: TGTGCCAGCAGTCCGAGCGGGAGGGTGAAGAATGAGCAGTTCTTC. It yields the protein CASSPSGRVKNEQFF. This sequence joins TRBV27 and TRBJ2-1; 10 bases line up with TRBD2. The J segment lost 7 bases and the V segment lost 5 bases, leaving 8 bases of the junction unmatched. The CDR3 runs 15 residues. Germline lookup yields CDR1 MNHEY and CDR2 SMNVEV (reference sequence).

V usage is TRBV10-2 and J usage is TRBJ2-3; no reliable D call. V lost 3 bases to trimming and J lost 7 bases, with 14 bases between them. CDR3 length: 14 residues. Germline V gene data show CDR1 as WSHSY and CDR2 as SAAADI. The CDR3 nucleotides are TGCGCCAGCAGTGAATCCACCACAAAGAATACGCAGTATTTT. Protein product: CASSESTTKNTQYF.